The present T cell receptor (beta chain) was sequenced within a study of T cells in Graves' hyperthyroidism and ophthalmopathy. Researchers amplified the TCR beta CDR3 regions from RNA transcripts. First-round RT-PCR with HTBI primers amplified the TCR CDR3 region. TCRdb called the multiplex PCR reads again in MiXCR, with one record for every CDR3 protein. The sample lists just under 750,000 distinct CDR3 sequences; about a third were seen once. V lost 5 bases and J lost 7; bases outside the gene matches: 12. The CDR3 is 17 amino acids. Looked up from germline, CDR1 is SEHNR and CDR2 is FQNEAQ (reference sequence).

What was sequenced was blood. The chain uses TRBV7-9 and TRBJ2-2, with 11 bases that match TRBD1. The receptor was isolated from a woman aged 40-49 years with Graves' hyperthyroidism. The CDR3 region has the DNA TGTGCCAGCAGCCCCCTTGCGGGGACAGGGGGTCACGGGGAGCTGTTTTTT. It is translated as CASSPLAGTGGHGELFF. Variable domain in full (rest from reference TRBV7-9 and TRBJ2-2): DTGVSQNPRHKITKRGQNVTFRCDPISEHNRLYWYRQTLGQGPEFLTYFQNEAQLEKSRLLSDRFSAERPKGSFSTLEIQRTEQGDSAMYLCASSPLAGTGGHGELFFGEGSRLTVL.